Following are 30 T cell receptor beta chains from one sample sequenced in a study of T-cell reconstitution after alpha-beta-depleted transplantation in children. Unique molecular identifiers were incorporated during preparation of the TCRbeta library. TCRdb passed the PCR reads through MiXCR, listing each CDR3 protein once. The data show 440,000 or so distinct CDR3 sequences, 9.5% to 13% seen once. The sample in question was PBMCs from the stem cell graft donor, obtained from the stem cell graft. The receptors shown here come from a human donor who donated a stem cell graft to a child with acute myeloid leukemia.

Ten or more counts support this clonotype. The genes are TRBV10-3 and TRBJ2-3; tentatively, D is TRBD2 (6 bases). CDR1 is ENHRY and CDR2 is SYGVKD in the germline V gene. Trimming took off 7 bases at V and 8 bases at J, with 10 bases between the two ends. This CDR3 comprises 11 residues. The CDR3 sequence is CAIKAEGTQYF. The CDR3 DNA sequence: TGTGCCATCAAAGCGGAGGGTACGCAGTATTTT.

The rearrangement uses TRBV7-2 and TRBJ2-7; no firm D call. V was clipped by 6 bases and J by 0 bases, with 15 bases between them. The length of the CDR3 is 15 residues. Looked up from germline, CDR1 is SGHTA and CDR2 is FQGNSA. Here the CDR3 reads CASSSRTSTSYEQYF. CDR3 nucleotides: TGTGCCAGCAGTTCAAGGACGTCAACCTCCTACGAGCAGTACTTC.

This clonotype was observed a few times. The chain links TRBV7-9 to TRBJ1-5; D gene uncertain. Trimming stripped 6 bases from V and 3 bases from J, with 12 bases between. In germline, CDR1 is SEHNR, CDR2 FQNEAQ (reference sequence). This CDR3 is 14 amino acids long. The CDR3 bases are TGTGCCAGCAGTCCAATTGGTACCAATCAGCCCCAGCATTTT. Its protein is CASSPIGTNQPQHF.

This clonotype came up a few times. The CDR3 sequence is CASSSHRGAWETQYF. CDR3 nucleotide sequence: TGTGCCAGCAGCTCCCACCGGGGGGCTTGGGAGACCCAGTACTTC. The V and J genes are TRBV7-2 and TRBJ2-5, with D possibly being TRBD2 (7 bases). Germline CDR1 SGHTA, CDR2 FQGNSA. The CDR3 runs 15 residues. V shed 4 bases and J shed 5 bases, with 17 bases lying between them. Supplemented by reference TRBV7-2 and TRBJ2-5, the full variable domain reads GAGVSQSPSNKVTEKGKDVELRCDPISGHTALYWYRQSLGQGLEFLIYFQGNSAPDKSGLPSDRFSAERTGGSVSTLTIQRTQQEDSAVYLCASSSHRGAWETQYFGPGTRLLVL.

The CDR3 spells CAISDAEGRGNEQFF. For the CDR3, the DNA is TGTGCCATCAGTGACGCTGAGGGCCGGGGCAATGAGCAGTTCTTC. J is TRBJ2-1 and V is TRBV10-3, with D maybe TRBD2 (5 bases). V shed 3 bases and J shed 6 bases, with 15 bases lying between them. Germline assignment: CDR1 ENHRY and CDR2 SYGVKD. The CDR3 sequence is 15 residues long.

This clonotype turned up a few times. The chain recombines TRBV20-1 with TRBJ2-5; 13 bases map to TRBD2. This CDR3 has 15 residues. The V segment lost 3 bases and the J segment 6 bases; nucleotides outside the gene matches: 7. The V gene's germline CDR1 is DFQATT and CDR2 SNEGSKA (reference sequence). The CDR3 coding sequence is TGCAGTGCTAGTGCGGGACTAGCGGGAATGAAGACCCAGTACTTC. Translated: CSASAGLAGMKTQYF.

As to this clonotype: The junction and the germline gene differ at one end; a read error may be behind it. This sequence joins TRBV7-7 and TRBJ2-5, with TRBD2 matching 7 bases. CDR3 length: 13 amino acids. Germline CDR1 SSHAT, CDR2 FNYEAQ (reference sequence). Here the CDR3 DNA reads TGTGCTAGCAGCGTGCGGGAGAGAGAGACCCAGTACTTC. Translation gives CASSVRERETQYF.

This clonotype has only a few counts. J is TRBJ2-3 and V is TRBV20-1, with 11 positions matching TRBD2. Losses at the gene ends were 6 bases for V and 6 bases for J; bases not matched to a gene: 14. Germline loops: CDR1 DFQATT, CDR2 SNEGSKA (reference sequence). This CDR3 region has 16 residues. CDR3 nucleotide sequence: TGCAGTGCGCCTCGGAGGCTAGCGGGAGGCCGCGATACGCAGTATTTT. Residues: CSAPRRLAGGRDTQYF.

The chain employs TRBV9 and TRBJ2-7, with 8 bases identical to TRBD2. The germline V gene encodes CDR1 SGDLS and CDR2 YYNGEE. V dropped 3 bases and J dropped 5; count of bases not matched to a gene: 7. The CDR3 has 14 residues. For the CDR3, the DNA is TGTGCCAGCAGCGATGGACTAGCCTGGCACGAGCAGTACTTC. It specifies CASSDGLAWHEQYF.

The J gene is TRBJ2-1, the V gene TRBV12-3 or TRBV12-4, with 10 bases matching TRBD2. The CDR3 is 18 residues long. J gave up 8 bases and V 5 bases, and 18 bases lay outside the gene matches. The CDR3 loop is CASSTSRQRIAGGDEQFF. The DNA of the CDR3 is TGTGCCAGCAGTACCAGTCGCCAAAGAATAGCGGGGGGTGATGAGCAGTTCTTC.

There are a few counts of this clonotype. This rearrangement joins TRBV21-1 to TRBJ2-2; the table's D call TRBD1 went unverified against the DNA. TRBV21-1 is tagged as a pseudogene. The CDR3 has 14 residues. CDR3 sequence (DNA): TGTGCCAGCAGCGCCCGGGACACCCTTCGGGAGCTGTTTTTT. Its protein is CASSARDTLRELFF.

This clonotype was seen a few times. The gene calls are TRBV7-2 and TRBJ2-1; 8 nucleotides agree with TRBD2. Germline lookup yields CDR1 SGHTA and CDR2 FQGNSA. J gave up 8 bases and V 5 bases, and 11 bases lay outside the gene matches. CDR3 length: 15 residues. This CDR3 is CASSTYGRASYEQFF. The DNA for the CDR3 is TGTGCCAGCAGCACCTACGGGAGGGCCAGCTATGAGCAGTTCTTC.

The J gene is TRBJ2-2, the V gene TRBV10-2; the match to TRBD1 covers 7 bases. The germline V gene has CDR1 WSHSY and CDR2 SAAADI. V was pared by 0 bases and J by 0 bases, with 1 base of the junction left unmatched. This CDR3 is 16 amino acids long. The CDR3 reads CASSESGTANTGELFF. The CDR3 DNA reads as TGCGCCAGCAGTGAGTCCGGGACAGCGAACACCGGGGAGCTGTTTTTT.

The rearrangement joins TRBV20-1 to TRBJ2-3, with D hard to call. V gave up 6 bases and J gave up 0 bases, with 10 bases separating them. Germline assignment: CDR1 DFQATT and CDR2 SNEGSKA (reference sequence). This CDR3 has 13 residues. The CDR3 sequence: CSAVQPSTDTQYF. Written as DNA, the CDR3 is TGCAGTGCCGTGCAGCCCAGCACAGATACGCAGTATTTT.

Ten or more counts support this clonotype. V gene TRBV20-1 combines with J gene TRBJ2-1, with 8 bases aligning to TRBD2. There are 16 residues in the CDR3. The germline CDR1 and CDR2 sequences are DFQATT and SNEGSKA (reference sequence). The J segment lost 3 bases and the V segment lost 0 bases, leaving 7 bases of the junction unmatched. The CDR3 is CSARDGTRVSYNEQFF. CDR3 in DNA: TGCAGTGCTAGAGATGGGACTAGGGTTAGCTACAATGAGCAGTTCTTC.

This clonotype was detected only a few times. The rearrangement uses TRBV7-9 and TRBJ2-7; no clear D gene. V lost 5 bases and J lost 0, with 14 bases in between. In germline, CDR1 is SEHNR, CDR2 FQNEAQ (reference sequence). The CDR3 is 15 residues long. The CDR3 region has the DNA TGTGCCAGCAGCGCGCCCTTATCAAGCTCCTACGAGCAGTACTTC. It codes for CASSAPLSSSYEQYF.

This sequence joins TRBV12-3 or TRBV12-4 and TRBJ2-6; no firm D call. CDR3 length: 12 amino acids. Trimming cost V 7 bases and J 8 bases, with 9 bases left between them. In DNA form, the CDR3 reads TGTGCCAGCACCTACGGCACCAACGTCCTGACTTTC. Its protein is CASTYGTNVLTF.

This clonotype was counted a few times. The rearrangement uses TRBV20-1 and TRBJ2-3; 8 bases are shared with TRBD2. V was clipped by 0 bases and J by 4 bases; unmatched bases: 9. The CDR3 has 16 amino acids. Germline assignment: CDR1 DFQATT and CDR2 SNEGSKA (reference sequence). CDR3 sequence (DNA): TGCAGTGCTAGAGACGACATTAGCGGGGTGGCAGATACGCAGTATTTT. The encoded protein is CSARDDISGVADTQYF.

This clonotype appeared a few times. The rearrangement links TRBV20-1 to TRBJ2-7; 10 bases fit TRBD2. Germline V gene data show CDR1 as DFQATT and CDR2 as SNEGSKA (reference sequence). V lost 6 bases, J lost 4 bases, and 9 bases stayed unmatched. The CDR3 is 14 residues long. CDR3 sequence (DNA): TGCAGTGCAAATCAAGCGGGAGGGTTTTACGAGCAGTACTTC. It is translated as CSANQAGGFYEQYF.

This clonotype was picked up one time. One base away lies a much larger clone, so this may be a sequencing read error. This rearrangement joins TRBV10-3 to TRBJ2-7; D gene uncertain. CDR1 is ENHRY and CDR2 is SYGVKD in the germline V gene. The V end was cut by 9 bases, the J end by 1 base, with 16 bases between. The CDR3 length is 14 residues. CDR3: CAITRAKESYEQYF. DNA of the CDR3: TGTGCCATAACCCGGGCCAAGGAATCCTACGAGCAGTACTTC.

This clonotype showed up just a few times. This chain joins TRBV20-1 and TRBJ2-5, with D perhaps TRBD2 (5 bases). The germline gives CDR1 DFQATT, CDR2 SNEGSKA (reference sequence). V lost 6 bases and J lost 0, with 8 bases in between. There are 12 residues in the CDR3. The CDR3 spells CSADYYQETQYF. CDR3 DNA sequence: TGCAGTGCAGACTACTACCAAGAGACCCAGTACTTC.

The chain employs TRBV5-1 and TRBJ1-5; D may be TRBD1 (6 bases). Per germline, CDR1 SGHRS and CDR2 YFSETQ. Between the trimmed V and J ends, which lost 2 bases and 4 bases, there was a span of 10 bases. The CDR3 totals 14 residues. CDR3 loop: CASSFEGGNQPQHF. The CDR3 DNA is TGCGCCAGCAGCTTCGAAGGGGGGAATCAGCCCCAGCATTTT.

This clonotype was detected a few times. The V and J genes are TRBV6-5 and TRBJ2-3; no clear D. Germline V gene lookup returns CDR1 MNHEY and CDR2 SVGAGI. Deletions cut 2 bases from V and 0 bases from J, with 12 bases between. The length of the CDR3 is 16 residues. The CDR3: CASSYEATLSTDTQYF. The CDR3 DNA follows: TGTGCCAGCAGTTACGAAGCAACCCTCAGCACAGATACGCAGTATTTT.

The chain is built from TRBV15 and TRBJ2-1; D perhaps matches TRBD2 (6 bases). This CDR3 comprises 13 residues. Trimming took 3 bases from V and 10 from J, leaving 13 bases between them. The germline V gene encodes CDR1 LNHNV and CDR2 YYDKDF (reference sequence). The DNA for the CDR3 is TGTGCCACCAGCAGGGGGGGATCTTCAGAGCAGTTCTTC. Amino acids: CATSRGGSSEQFF.

At least ten counts were recorded for this clonotype. The chain employs TRBV10-3 and TRBJ1-1; D is undetermined. CDR1 and CDR2 (germline): ENHRY, SYGVKD. The CDR3 has 14 residues. V was trimmed by 10 bases and J by 3 bases, leaving 18 bases between them. CDR3 sequence: CATSRSTEHTEAFF. The CDR3 nucleotides read TGTGCCACGTCTCGGAGTACAGAGCACACTGAAGCTTTCTTT.

This clonotype was seen only a few times. V is TRBV9 and J is TRBJ2-7; D is undetermined. V gave up 4 bases and J gave up 0 bases, with 14 bases separating them. Per germline, CDR1 SGDLS and CDR2 YYNGEE. This CDR3 has 15 residues. The CDR3, as DNA: TGTGCCAGCAGCCCCCAAGCCCTCCCCTCCTACGAGCAGTACTTC. It codes for CASSPQALPSYEQYF. Filled out from reference TRBV9 and TRBJ2-7, the complete variable domain reads DSGVTQTPKHLITATGQRVTLRCSPRSGDLSVYWYQQSLDQGLQFLIQYYNGEERAKGNILERFSAQQFPDLHSELNLSSLELGDSALYFCASSPQALPSYEQYFGPGTRLTVT.

This clonotype was seen ten or more times. This chain connects TRBV7-6 to TRBJ2-7, with D possibly matching TRBD2 (6 bases). Looked up from germline, CDR1 is SGHVS and CDR2 is FNYEAQ. The CDR3 covers 13 residues. Trimming cost V 4 bases and J 2 bases, with 9 bases left between them. CDR3 amino acids: CASSSRETYEQYF. In DNA form, the CDR3 reads TGTGCCAGCAGCTCGCGGGAAACCTACGAGCAGTACTTC.

This clonotype was observed at least ten times. V usage is TRBV5-1 and J usage is TRBJ2-7; weak D call: TRBD2 (6 bases). Germline assignment: CDR1 SGHRS and CDR2 YFSETQ. Trimming took off 0 bases at V and 6 bases at J, with 10 bases between the two ends. This CDR3 spans 13 amino acids. CDR3 amino acids: CASSLGWEAEQYF. The CDR3 DNA reads TGCGCCAGCAGCTTGGGCTGGGAGGCCGAGCAGTACTTC. Full variable domain (outside the CDR3, taken from reference TRBV5-1 and TRBJ2-7): KAGVTQTPRYLIKTRGQQVTLSCSPISGHRSVSWYQQTPGQGLQFLFEYFSETQRNKGNFPGRFSGRQFSNSRSEMNVSTLELGDSALYLCASSLGWEAEQYFGPGTRLTVT.

This clonotype was found a few times. The chain employs TRBV3-1 and TRBJ2-1; 13 nucleotides match TRBD2. This CDR3 comprises 16 residues. V trimming: 4 bases; J trimming: 8 bases; junction bases outside the gene matches: 8. Germline CDR1 and CDR2: LGHDT and YNNKEL (reference sequence). In nucleotides, the CDR3 is TGTGCCAGCAGCCCTTTGAGACTAGCGGGGGGCGATGAGCAGTTCTTC. Translated: CASSPLRLAGGDEQFF.

The V call is TRBV12-3 or TRBV12-4, the J call TRBJ1-1, with TRBD1 identical over 8 bases. V lost 2 bases to trimming and J lost 6 bases; unmatched junction nucleotides: 2. The CDR3 is 13 amino acids. CDR3 sequence reads: CASSLNRGSEAFF. CDR3 in DNA: TGTGCCAGCAGTTTAAACAGGGGGTCTGAAGCTTTCTTT.